Presented here are 19 T cell receptor beta chains from one specimen sequenced in a study of blood T cell repertoires in COVID-19 (dated by TCRdb to about 2020). The method behind the library was the immunoSEQ multiplex PCR assay. TCRdb retrieved this table from immuneACCESS and kept in-frame rearrangements only. Not all clones are present; in checked studies, unresolved V genes account for under half, and no reason is known for the remainder. Recorded for this sample are about 64,000 clones; approximately 78% of them occurred a single time. Together, the top ten hold around 13% of the sample. Specimen: peripheral blood. Receptors originate from a human donor in a cohort sampled during active COVID-19.

The gene calls are TRBV2 and TRBJ1-5; D may be TRBD1 (6 bases). This CDR3 comprises 15 residues. The germline gives CDR1 SNHLY, CDR2 FYNNEI. V shed 7 bases and J shed 0 bases, with 13 bases lying between them. CDR3 nucleotide sequence: TGTGCCAGCAATCCGCAGGGGATTAGCAATCAGCCCCAGCATTTT. Protein: CASNPQGISNQPQHF.

This clone was counted a single time. The V gene is TRBV3-1 (or the pseudogene TRBV3-2), the J gene TRBJ1-2, with D hard to call. Between the trimmed V and J ends, which lost 6 bases and 8 bases, there was a span of 19 bases. The CDR3 consists of 14 residues. Looked up from germline, CDR1 is LGHDT and CDR2 is YNNKEL (reference sequence). The CDR3: CASREAGSEYGYTF. The DNA for the CDR3 is TGTGCCAGCAGAGAGGCGGGTTCGGAGTACGGCTACACCTTC.

The CDR3 loop is CASSLNPATRLQETQYF. DNA for the CDR3: TGTGCCAGCAGCTTAAACCCTGCGACTAGATTACAAGAGACCCAGTACTTC. V usage is TRBV7-6 and J usage is TRBJ2-5; tentative D call: TRBD2 (6 bases). V was pared by 2 bases and J by 2 bases, with 18 bases between. This CDR3 has 17 residues. Germline CDR1 reads SGHVS; CDR2 reads FNYEAQ.

The V gene is TRBV5-6, the J gene TRBJ1-4; maybe TRBD1 (5 bases). CDR1 and CDR2 from the germline V gene are SGHDT and YYEEEE. V dropped 6 bases and J dropped 8 bases, with 20 bases sitting between them. This CDR3 has 15 residues. CDR3 protein: CASTTTGVSQEKLFF. CDR3 coding DNA: TGTGCCAGCACTACCACGGGGGTATCTCAGGAAAAACTGTTTTTT.

This sequence joins TRBV15 and TRBJ1-2, with D possibly matching TRBD1 (5 bases). V lost 5 bases, J lost 8 bases, and 18 bases lay in between. The CDR3 has 14 residues. Germline values: CDR1 LNHNV, CDR2 YYDKDF (reference sequence). The CDR3 DNA follows: TGTGCCACCAGCTTTCAGACAGACCCTCGCGGCTACACCTTC. It codes for CATSFQTDPRGYTF.

The chain recombines TRBV12-5 with TRBJ1-2; 8 bases are shared with TRBD1. V dropped 4 bases and J dropped 4; count of bases not matched to a gene: 5. The CDR3 consists of 14 residues. CDR1 and CDR2 (germline): LGHNT, FRNRAP. The CDR3 protein is CASGYQDRAYGYTF. Written as DNA, the CDR3 is TGTGCTAGTGGTTATCAGGACAGGGCCTATGGCTACACCTTC.

The genes are TRBV5-1 and TRBJ2-5, with 8 nucleotides matching TRBD2. V dropped 6 bases and J dropped 5; count of bases not matched to a gene: 12. CDR3 size: 15 residues. CDR1 is SGHRS, CDR2 YFSETQ, per germline. CDR3 sequence: CASTGAAGGSETQYF. DNA for the CDR3: TGCGCCAGCACAGGCGCTGCGGGGGGTTCGGAGACCCAGTACTTC.

The rearrangement links TRBV18 to TRBJ2-1, with D maybe TRBD1 (5 bases). V was pared by 5 bases and J by 3 bases, with 5 bases between. The CDR3 runs to 12 residues. The germline V gene encodes CDR1 KGHSH and CDR2 LQKENI. CDR3 in amino acids: CASSRGYNEQFF. For the CDR3, the DNA is TGTGCCAGCTCAAGGGGCTACAATGAGCAGTTCTTC.

The J gene is TRBJ1-4, the V gene TRBV30; 7 positions match TRBD1. The CDR3 spans 14 residues. V shed 3 bases, J shed 5 bases, and the junction held 6 bases outside the gene matches. Germline V lookup: CDR1 GTSNPN, CDR2 SVGIG (reference sequence). CDR3 protein: CAWRRGQLNEKLFF. CDR3 DNA sequence: TGTGCCTGGAGGAGGGGACAGTTGAATGAAAAACTGTTTTTT.

The V and J genes are TRBV6-6 and TRBJ1-5; possible D gene TRBD1, 5 bases. The CDR3 runs to 15 residues. The germline V gene encodes CDR1 MNHNY and CDR2 SVGAGI (reference sequence). With 6 bases removed from V and 5 bases from J, the gap between germline ends came to 17 bases. CDR3 loop: CASSSNLQVHQPQHF. The CDR3 DNA sequence: TGTGCCAGCAGCAGCAATCTACAGGTCCATCAGCCCCAGCATTTT.

This chain uses TRBV11-2 with TRBJ2-7; unclear D gene. CDR1 SGHAT and CDR2 FQNNGV come from the germline V gene. The V and J ends lost 1 base and 4 bases respectively, with 5 bases between them. The CDR3 spans 12 residues. The CDR3 here is CASSLARYEQYV. The CDR3 DNA reads as TGTGCCAGCAGCTTAGCACGGTACGAGCAGTACGTC.

The chain joins TRBV5-1 to TRBJ2-7; 9 nucleotides line up with TRBD1. V lost 0 bases to trimming and J lost 6 bases; unmatched junction nucleotides: 13. Germline loops: CDR1 SGHRS, CDR2 YFSETQ. The CDR3 covers 17 residues. The CDR3 coding sequence is TGCGCCAGCAGCTTGGGGGGAATGCAGGACAGGGGAACCGAGCAGTACTTC. The encoded protein is CASSLGGMQDRGTEQYF.

The genes are TRBV12-3 or TRBV12-4 and TRBJ1-2; D remains ambiguous. The CDR3 length is 13 residues. V was shortened by 1 base and J by 2 bases, with 5 bases between the two germline ends. The CDR3 DNA follows: TGTGCCAGCAGTTTAGGACAAAACTATGGCTACACCTTC. Translated, it gives CASSLGQNYGYTF.

The rearrangement joins TRBV6-5 to TRBJ2-7; 10 positions match TRBD1. The V segment lost 3 bases and the J segment 11 bases; nucleotides outside the gene matches: 7. The CDR3 loop spans 13 amino acids. Germline-derived CDR1 and CDR2 are MNHEY and SVGAGI. The CDR3 is CASSYLGTGEEYV. As DNA, the CDR3 is TGTGCCAGCAGTTATCTCGGGACAGGGGAGGAGTACGTC.

This chain links TRBV5-1 with TRBJ2-2, with 7 bases fitting TRBD1. Germline assignment: CDR1 SGHRS and CDR2 YFSETQ. The CDR3 is 15 residues long. Unmatched junction bases numbered 6, after V lost 0 bases and J lost 7 bases. CDR3 sequence reads: CASSLETGSVGELFF. CDR3 DNA sequence: TGCGCCAGCAGCTTGGAGACAGGGTCCGTCGGGGAGCTGTTTTTT. Using reference TRBV5-1 and TRBJ2-2 for the parts outside the CDR3, the full variable domain is KAGVTQTPRYLIKTRGQQVTLSCSPISGHRSVSWYQQTPGQGLQFLFEYFSETQRNKGNFPGRFSGRQFSNSRSEMNVSTLELGDSALYLCASSLETGSVGELFFGEGSRLTVL.

The chain employs TRBV7-6 and TRBJ1-4; 7 bases fit TRBD1. The CDR3 contains 16 residues. V shed 4 bases, J shed 4 bases, and the junction held 9 bases outside the gene matches. The germline CDR1 and CDR2 sequences are SGHVS and FNYEAQ. The CDR3 sequence: CASSSRQGGGNEKLFF. The CDR3 DNA reads TGTGCCAGCAGCTCCCGACAGGGCGGAGGTAATGAAAAACTGTTTTTT.

The chain couples TRBV28 to TRBJ1-4; D is ambiguous. Trimming cost V 3 bases and J 0 bases, with 11 bases left between them. This CDR3 region has 16 residues. Germline V gives CDR1 MDHEN, CDR2 SYDVKM. As DNA, the CDR3 is TGTGCCAGCAGTTTTGGGCAGGCACCAACTAATGAAAAACTGTTTTTT. It yields the protein CASSFGQAPTNEKLFF.

The chain is built from TRBV5-1 and TRBJ2-5, with 14 positions matching TRBD2. The CDR3 length is 17 residues. The germline CDR1 and CDR2 sequences are SGHRS and YFSETQ. V dropped 4 bases and J dropped 5; count of bases not matched to a gene: 10. For the CDR3, the DNA is TGCGCCAGCAGCCCCCTGACTAGCGGGGGGGCCTTGGAGACCCAGTACTTC. As protein: CASSPLTSGGALETQYF.

The gene calls are TRBV3-1 (or the pseudogene TRBV3-2) and TRBJ2-7, with 7 bases matching TRBD1. V was clipped by 1 base and J by 11 bases; unmatched bases: 11. CDR3 length: 14 residues. CDR1 is LGHDT and CDR2 is YNNKEL in the germline V gene (reference sequence). This chain's CDR3 is CASSQGGLGTAEYF. In DNA, the CDR3 is TGTGCCAGCAGCCAAGGGGGCTTAGGGACAGCGGAGTACTTC.